These 13 T cell receptor beta chains were sequenced from one sample in a study of CD8 T cells in ankylosing spondylitis. TCRdb recomputed calls from the 5' RACE reads with MiXCR, one row per CDR3 protein. The sample has 200,000 to 300,000 distinct CDR3 sequences, around 7.8% seen once. The sequenced sample consisted of blood, either unsorted or a sorted T cell fraction (not recorded which). The receptors derive from a male donor with ankylosing spondylitis or in good health (not recorded which).

This clonotype was observed many times. This sequence joins TRBV4-3 and TRBJ1-2; maybe TRBD1 (5 bases). Trimming took off 6 bases at V and 1 base at J, with 15 bases between the two ends. Germline CDR1 reads LGHNA; CDR2 reads YSLEER. CDR3 length: 15 amino acids. CDR3 in amino acids: CASSPNRDFNYGYTF. The CDR3 coding sequence is TGCGCCAGCAGTCCCAACCGGGACTTTAACTATGGCTACACCTTC.

Ten or more counts support this clonotype. The V call is TRBV6-2 or TRBV6-3, the J call TRBJ1-1, with D hard to call. This CDR3 has 14 residues. Deletions cut 1 base from V and 3 bases from J, with 9 bases between. The germline CDR1 and CDR2 sequences are MNHEY and SVGEGT. The CDR3: CASSYFSRDTEAFF. The CDR3 DNA is TGTGCCAGCAGTTACTTCTCAAGGGACACTGAAGCTTTCTTT.

This clonotype was seen more than once but under ten times. The gene calls are TRBV11-2 and TRBJ2-7; D not resolved. The germline V and J ends were trimmed by 6 bases and 1 base, with 19 bases remaining between them. This CDR3 spans 16 amino acids. The germline CDR1 and CDR2 sequences are SGHAT and FQNNGV. In DNA, the CDR3 is TGTGCCAGCAGTCCATTGGGTGCGGCGAGGTCCTACGAGCAGTACTTC. The encoded protein is CASSPLGAARSYEQYF.

The V gene is TRBV7-2, the J gene TRBJ2-1; D might be TRBD2 (6 bases). The CDR3 is made up of 15 amino acids. Germline CDR1 reads SGHTA; CDR2 reads FQGNSA. V lost 5 bases, J lost 5 bases, and 16 bases lay in between. The CDR3 reads CASSHRSGSDNEQFF. CDR3 DNA: TGTGCCAGCAGCCATCGATCCGGGAGCGACAATGAGCAGTTCTTC.

The gene calls are TRBV7-9 and TRBJ2-7; the match to TRBD1 covers 8 bases. This CDR3 is built from 13 residues. After removal of 5 bases from V and 5 bases from J, the junction contained 5 bases not matched to a gene. CDR1 SEHNR and CDR2 FQNEAQ come from the germline V gene (reference sequence). CDR3 residues: CASSPTGDHEQYF. DNA of the CDR3: TGTGCCAGCAGCCCGACAGGGGATCACGAGCAGTACTTC.

This clonotype was seen a few times. The V gene is TRBV7-2, the J gene TRBJ1-1; 10 bases are a match to TRBD1. Trimming cost V 2 bases and J 5 bases; bases outside gene matches: 8. The germline gives CDR1 SGHTA, CDR2 FQGNSA. The CDR3 sequence is 16 residues long. The CDR3 is CASSLRQGARGTEAFF. The CDR3 coding sequence is TGTGCCAGCAGCTTACGACAGGGGGCGCGGGGGACTGAAGCTTTCTTT.

The CDR3 sequence: CASSIRAPSGVPPVWDEQYF. The CDR3 bases are TGTGCCAGCAGCATCCGCGCGCCGAGCGGTGTACCCCCCGTTTGGGACGAGCAGTACTTC. The V and J genes are TRBV11-2 and TRBJ2-7; D is perhaps TRBD2 (5 bases). This CDR3 is built from 20 residues. Germline CDR1 and CDR2: SGHAT and FQNNGV. Trimming removed 5 bases from V and 5 bases from J, with 34 bases in between.

This clonotype was counted at least ten times. V is TRBV4-3 and J is TRBJ2-3; 8 nucleotides match TRBD1. There are 15 residues in the CDR3. Per the germline V gene, CDR1 is LGHNA and CDR2 is YSLEER. J gave up 1 base and V 3 bases, and 3 bases lay outside the gene matches. This CDR3 is CASSQGTGGTDTQYF. DNA for the CDR3: TGCGCCAGCAGCCAGGGGACAGGTGGCACAGATACGCAGTATTTT.

This chain joins TRBV12-3 or TRBV12-4 and TRBJ1-3; D is possibly TRBD1 (5 bases). V was clipped by 6 bases and J by 3 bases, with 12 bases between them. This CDR3 is built from 14 residues. CDR3 nucleotide sequence: TGTGCCAGCAGGGTAGCGGGGGGTGGAAACACCATATATTTT. This codes for CASRVAGGGNTIYF.

Turning to this clonotype: The conserved closing phenylalanine or tryptophan is absent in this CDR3, likely reflecting a read error. V is TRBV5-1 and J is TRBJ1-1; D possibly corresponds to TRBD1 (6 bases). Germline V gene lookup returns CDR1 SGHRS and CDR2 YFSETQ. CDR3 length: 15 amino acids. Trimming took off 0 bases at V and 1 base at J, with 10 bases between the two ends. The chain's CDR3 is CASSLAGQPNTEAFV. The CDR3 DNA reads as TGCGCCAGCAGCTTGGCCGGACAGCCGAACACTGAAGCTTTCGTT.

Details on this clonotype: A much bigger clone sits one base away, suggesting this may be a read error. The rearrangement joins TRBV6-5 to TRBJ1-2, with unresolved D. Germline values: CDR1 MNHEY, CDR2 SVGAGI. This CDR3 comprises 15 residues. Written as DNA, the CDR3 is TGTGCCAGCAGTTACTCTCGGGCGGAGAACTATGGCTTCACCTTC. It encodes CASSYSRAENYGFTF.

This clonotype was seen many times. The rearrangement links TRBV20-1 to TRBJ1-1; perhaps TRBD1 as D (5 bases). Germline V gives CDR1 DFQATT, CDR2 SNEGSKA (reference sequence). Trimming shortened V by 1 base and J by 3 bases, and 6 bases separated the two germline ends. The CDR3 runs 12 residues. The CDR3 here is CSARAGDTEAFF. The CDR3 DNA sequence: TGCAGTGCTAGAGCGGGGGACACTGAAGCTTTCTTT.

The table lists this clonotype with many counts. This rearrangement joins TRBV20-1 to TRBJ1-5; weak D call: TRBD1 (5 bases). The V gene's germline CDR1 is DFQATT and CDR2 SNEGSKA (reference sequence). The ends were cut back, 1 base at V and 5 bases at J, with 15 bases in the middle. The CDR3 sequence is 15 residues long. CDR3 DNA: TGCAGTGCTAGAGTGGCCGGGACTCGGGATCAGCCCCAGCATTTT. As protein: CSARVAGTRDQPQHF.